The next 17 T cell receptor beta chains were all read from a single sample in a study of T cell repertoires in cytomegalovirus infection. MiXCR was run by TCRdb on the reads, yielding one entry per CDR3 protein. The data hold fewer than 650,000 distinct CDR3 sequences, with about 40% observed a single time. No antigen has been assigned to these receptors. This sample comprised cultured PBMCs, obtained from culture after CMV antigen stimulation. The source of these receptors is a human donor in good health (CMV status not recorded). Some clones in this sample may be carry-over from other donors' samples.

The V call is TRBV12-3 or TRBV12-4, the J call TRBJ2-1, with 7 nucleotides matching TRBD2. This CDR3 has 15 residues. V trimming: 0 bases; J trimming: 7 bases; junction bases outside the gene matches: 6. CDR3 nucleotide sequence: TGTGCCAGCAGTTTAGCGGGGGGGTCTTTGAATGAGCAGTTCTTC. This codes for CASSLAGGSLNEQFF.

The gene calls are TRBV11-2 and TRBJ2-5; D is unclear. Germline-derived CDR1 and CDR2 are SGHAT and FQNNGV. The V end was cut by 0 bases, the J end by 7 bases, with 18 bases between. The CDR3 has 16 residues. CDR3 in DNA: TGTGCCAGCAGCTTAGAAACGGGCAAGGGCAGTGGGACCCAGTACTTC. As protein: CASSLETGKGSGTQYF.

CDR3 coding DNA: TGTGCCAGCAGCCAAGGGGCTAGCACTTACTACGAGCAGTACTTC. It codes for CASSQGASTYYEQYF. The J gene is TRBJ2-7, the V gene TRBV3-1; perhaps TRBD2 as D (5 bases). This CDR3 comprises 15 residues. Trimming pared 1 base from V and 3 bases from J, leaving 13 bases between. CDR1 LGHDT and CDR2 YNNKEL come from the germline V gene (reference sequence).

In its sample, this clonotype was seen a few times. The rearrangement uses TRBV28 and TRBJ1-5, with a tentative D call TRBD1 (5 bases). Trimming stripped 7 bases from V and 6 bases from J, with 13 bases between. Germline-derived CDR1 and CDR2 are MDHEN and SYDVKM. The CDR3 is 13 residues long. The chain's CDR3 is CASTAQGSQPQHF. The CDR3 DNA reads as TGTGCCAGCACCGCCCAGGGTAGTCAGCCCCAGCATTTT.

This clonotype was detected only a few times. The chain is built from TRBV7-9 and TRBJ1-5, with D unclear. The CDR3 spans 12 residues. Looked up from germline, CDR1 is SEHNR and CDR2 is FQNEAQ (reference sequence). V was pared by 4 bases and J by 6 bases, with 7 bases between. This CDR3 is CASSYQRQPQHF. The CDR3 region has the DNA TGTGCCAGCAGCTACCAGCGTCAGCCCCAGCATTTT. The entire variable domain, with the rest obtained from reference TRBV7-9 and TRBJ1-5, is as follows: DTGVSQNPRHKITKRGQNVTFRCDPISEHNRLYWYRQTLGQGPEFLTYFQNEAQLEKSRLLSDRFSAERPKGSFSTLEIQRTEQGDSAMYLCASSYQRQPQHFGDGTRLSIL.

In this sample, this clonotype turned up a few times. The chain recombines TRBV7-2 with TRBJ1-1, with 8 bases identical to TRBD1. The CDR3 has 15 residues. V lost 5 bases and J lost 3; bases outside the gene matches: 8. Per the germline V gene, CDR1 is SGHTA and CDR2 is FQGNSA. The DNA of the CDR3 is TGTGCCAGCAGCATCGGACAGGGCCGAGACACTGAAGCTTTCTTT. This translates into CASSIGQGRDTEAFF.

This clonotype was detected a few times. The V and J genes are TRBV11-2 and TRBJ2-3; D ambiguous. Germline CDR1 reads SGHAT; CDR2 reads FQNNGV. The CDR3 loop spans 15 amino acids. V lost 5 bases and J 7 bases, leaving 19 bases between the germline ends. The CDR3 is CASSGPRWRTNTQYF. The CDR3 nucleotides are TGTGCCAGCAGCGGGCCCCGCTGGAGAACGAATACGCAGTATTTT.

The gene calls are TRBV7-8 and TRBJ2-3, with 7 bases that match TRBD2. CDR1 is SGHVS, CDR2 FQNEAQ, per germline. V shed 1 base and J 0 bases; nucleotides not matched to a gene: 7. The CDR3 has 17 residues. This CDR3 is CASSLVTSAPSTDTQYF. CDR3 bases: TGTGCCAGCAGCTTAGTAACTAGCGCCCCGAGCACAGATACGCAGTATTTT.

This sequence joins TRBV7-8 and TRBJ1-2, with D perhaps TRBD1 (5 bases). Germline CDR1 and CDR2: SGHVS and FQNEAQ. V was clipped by 3 bases and J by 6 bases, with 14 bases between them. The CDR3 is 14 amino acids. The CDR3 region is CASSLWGGGDGYTF. The CDR3 bases are TGTGCCAGCAGCTTGTGGGGCGGCGGGGATGGCTACACCTTC.

The chain carries TRBV11-2 and TRBJ2-1; 12 positions match TRBD2. CDR3 length: 16 amino acids. Germline V gene lookup returns CDR1 SGHAT and CDR2 FQNNGV. Trimming took 6 bases from V and 7 from J; bases not matched to a gene: 10. In nucleotides, the CDR3 is TGTGCCAGCAGACGACTAGCGGGAGAAGGAGGGAATGAGCAGTTCTTC. Encoded protein: CASRRLAGEGGNEQFF.

This clonotype was counted many times. The chain is built from TRBV7-2 and TRBJ2-7; possibly TRBD2 for D (5 bases). Trimming took 5 bases from V and 2 from J, leaving 19 bases between them. The CDR3 runs 16 residues. Germline CDR1 SGHTA, CDR2 FQGNSA. The CDR3 DNA reads as TGTGCCAGCAGCCCCCGCATAGGGCGGGTGCCCTACGAGCAGTACTTC. Encoded protein: CASSPRIGRVPYEQYF.

CDR3 amino acids: CSASIWTTDTQYF. In DNA form, the CDR3 reads TGCAGTGCTAGTATCTGGACAACAGATACGCAGTATTTT. This chain links TRBV20-1 with TRBJ2-3; D possibly corresponds to TRBD1 (5 bases). V lost 3 bases and J 3 bases, leaving 10 bases between the germline ends. In germline, CDR1 is DFQATT, CDR2 SNEGSKA (reference sequence). The CDR3 totals 13 residues.

The rearrangement joins TRBV7-9 to TRBJ2-5; no clear D. The CDR3 is made up of 13 amino acids. Trimming removed 1 base from V and 3 bases from J, with 6 bases in between. Germline CDR1 and CDR2: SEHNR and FQNEAQ (reference sequence). CDR3 nucleotides: TGTGCCAGCAGCTTAGGGACCAAAGAGACCCAGTACTTC. It specifies CASSLGTKETQYF.

This clonotype was found once. V usage is TRBV12-3 or TRBV12-4 and J usage is TRBJ2-1, with a weak D call TRBD1 (6 bases). CDR3 length equals 15 residues. V gave up 5 bases and J gave up 0 bases, with 11 bases separating them. CDR3 sequence reads: CASSITGSSYNEQFF. In nucleotides, the CDR3 is TGTGCCAGCAGTATAACAGGGAGCTCCTACAATGAGCAGTTCTTC.

This sequence joins TRBV7-2 and TRBJ2-1; TRBD2 agrees at 8 bases. Per the germline V gene, CDR1 is SGHTA and CDR2 is FQGNSA. J lost 2 bases, V lost 5 bases, and 8 bases had no gene match. The CDR3 extends over 16 amino acids. Here the CDR3 reads CASSPQAGVAYNEQFF. The CDR3 bases are TGTGCCAGCAGCCCGCAAGCGGGAGTGGCCTACAATGAGCAGTTCTTC.

The rearrangement links TRBV12-3 or TRBV12-4 to TRBJ1-3; no firm D call. CDR3 size: 14 residues. V was shortened by 3 bases and J by 0 bases, with 6 bases between the two germline ends. The CDR3 loop reads CASSFFFSGNTIYF. The CDR3 nucleotides are TGTGCCAGCAGTTTTTTTTTCTCTGGAAACACCATATATTTT.

The genes are TRBV19 and TRBJ2-4; 9 bases are a match to TRBD1. The germline CDR1 and CDR2 sequences are LNHDA and SQIVND (reference sequence). With V trimmed by 6 bases and J by 1 base, 4 bases remained unmatched. This CDR3 has 15 residues. The CDR3 protein is CASRKQGAAKNIQYF. The CDR3 bases are TGTGCCAGTAGGAAACAGGGGGCGGCCAAAAACATTCAGTACTTC.